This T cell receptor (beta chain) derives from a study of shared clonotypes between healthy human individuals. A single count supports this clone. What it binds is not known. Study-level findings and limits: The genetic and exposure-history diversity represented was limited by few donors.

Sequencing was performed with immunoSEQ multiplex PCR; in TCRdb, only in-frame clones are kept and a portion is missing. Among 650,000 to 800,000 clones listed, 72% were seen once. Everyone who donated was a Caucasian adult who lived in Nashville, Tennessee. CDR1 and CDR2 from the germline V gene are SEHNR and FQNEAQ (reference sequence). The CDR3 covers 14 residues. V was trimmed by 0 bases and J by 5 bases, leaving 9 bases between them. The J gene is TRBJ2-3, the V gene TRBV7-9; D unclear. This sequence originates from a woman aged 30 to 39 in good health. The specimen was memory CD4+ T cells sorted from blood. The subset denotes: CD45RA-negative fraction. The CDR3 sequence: CASSLASLGDTQYF. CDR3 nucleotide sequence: TGTGCCAGCAGCTTAGCTAGTCTGGGAGATACGCAGTATTTT.